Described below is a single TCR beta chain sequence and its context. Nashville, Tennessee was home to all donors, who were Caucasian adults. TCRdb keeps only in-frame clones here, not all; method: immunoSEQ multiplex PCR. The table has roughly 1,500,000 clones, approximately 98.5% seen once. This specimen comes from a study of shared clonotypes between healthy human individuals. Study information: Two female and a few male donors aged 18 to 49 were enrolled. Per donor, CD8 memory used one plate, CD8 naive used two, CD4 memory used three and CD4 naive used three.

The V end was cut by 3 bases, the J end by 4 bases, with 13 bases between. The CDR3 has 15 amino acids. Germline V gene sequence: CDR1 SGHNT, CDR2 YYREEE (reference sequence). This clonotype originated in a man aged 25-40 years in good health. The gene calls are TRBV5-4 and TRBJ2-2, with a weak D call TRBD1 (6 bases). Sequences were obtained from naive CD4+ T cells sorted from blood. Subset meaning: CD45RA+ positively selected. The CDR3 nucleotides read TGTGCCAGCAGCTCTCAGGGGTCTTCCACCGGGGAGCTGTTTTTT. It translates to CASSSQGSSTGELFF. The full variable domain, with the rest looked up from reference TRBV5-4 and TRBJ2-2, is ETGVTQSPTHLIKTRGQQVTLRCSSQSGHNTVSWYQQALGQGPQFIFQYYREEENGRGNFPPRFSGLQFPNYSSELNVNALELDDSALYLCASSSQGSSTGELFFGEGSRLTVL.